This T cell receptor beta chain emerged from a study of molecular identifiers for immune sequencing clone quantification. Study conclusions and caveats: The study found clones above 20 RNA copies held over 98% of effector molecules and under 1% in naive cells. Detectable among 800,000 to 1,000,000 naive cells, according to reports, was Jurkat TCR RNA spiked in from one cell.

As for this clonotype: The antigen is unknown. At one end the junction does not follow the germline gene, possibly because of a read error.

Based on a CD8+CD4-CCR7+CD45RA+ profile, naive CD8 T cells were sorted. Germline CDR1 and CDR2: MGHRA and YSYEKL. CDR3 length: 14 amino acids. The bulk TCR libraries were made with methods described before and with listed TCR primers. From the PCR reads, TCRdb called clonotypes with MiXCR, one entry per CDR3 protein. The data show hundreds of thousands of distinct CDR3 sequences, roughly 27% seen once. The material sequenced was naive CD8+ T cells from blood, with Jurkat cell RNA spiked in. The sample's subset: FACS-sorted CD8+CD4-CCR7+CD45RA+ naive T cells. The TCR originated in a human donor in good health. Some libraries in this study had Jurkat cell RNA spiked in. The J gene is TRBJ2-7, the V gene TRBV4-1, with no clear D. The CDR3 here is CATSPTPTPYEQYF. DNA for the CDR3: TGCGCCACCAGCCCCACACCCACACCCTACGAGCAGTACTTC.